Below, 22 T cell receptor beta chains from the same sample are listed, as sequenced in a study of CD8 T cells in ankylosing spondylitis. TCRdb reanalysed the 5' RACE reads using MiXCR and keeps one entry per CDR3 protein. The sample has approximately 220,000 distinct CDR3 sequences; around 24% are singletons. Sequences were obtained from blood, either unsorted or a sorted T cell fraction (not recorded which). These receptors originate from a male donor with ankylosing spondylitis or in good health (not recorded which).

The chain recombines TRBV9 with TRBJ2-6, with TRBD1 as a possible D gene (5 bases). CDR1 is SGDLS, CDR2 YYNGEE, per germline. Trimming left V 7 bases short and J 1 base short, with 6 bases between. There are 13 residues in the CDR3. The CDR3 region is CASRQSGANVLTF. The CDR3 DNA is TGTGCCAGCCGACAGTCTGGGGCCAACGTCCTGACTTTC.

At least ten counts were recorded for this clonotype. The V and J genes are TRBV24-1 and TRBJ2-3, with D uncertain. The CDR3 consists of 16 residues. The germline gives CDR1 KGHDR, CDR2 SFDVKD. V was cut by 2 bases and J by 2 bases, with 13 bases left in between. CDR3 bases: TGTGCCACCAGTGATTCCCGCGCAGAACACACAGATACGCAGTATTTT. The encoded protein is CATSDSRAEHTDTQYF.

This clonotype was seen at least ten times. This chain connects TRBV20-1 to TRBJ2-7, with D uncertain. Germline V gives CDR1 DFQATT, CDR2 SNEGSKA (reference sequence). The CDR3 spans 13 residues. The V end was cut by 0 bases, the J end by 4 bases, with 10 bases between. CDR3 sequence (DNA): TGCAGTGCTAGAGATAGGAACGAGTACGAGCAGTACTTC. Its protein is CSARDRNEYEQYF.

In its sample, this clonotype was seen many times. The CDR3 sequence: CASSHDPGLAGRVETQYF. The CDR3 coding sequence is TGTGCCAGCAGCCACGACCCGGGACTAGCGGGAAGGGTGGAGACCCAGTACTTC. The rearrangement uses TRBV4-2 and TRBJ2-5; TRBD2 matches at 13 bases. Germline V gives CDR1 LGHNA, CDR2 YNFKEQ. This CDR3 is 18 amino acids long. V shed 3 bases, J shed 5 bases, and the junction held 12 bases outside the gene matches.

The V gene is TRBV20-1, the J gene TRBJ2-7; perhaps TRBD2 as D (6 bases). V gave up 6 bases and J gave up 2 bases, with 17 bases separating them. Germline assignment: CDR1 DFQATT and CDR2 SNEGSKA (reference sequence). This CDR3 contains 14 residues. In DNA form, the CDR3 reads TGCAGTGCCGGGCGGGACTTATCAACCTACGAGCAGTACTTC. It translates to CSAGRDLSTYEQYF.

This clonotype was counted at least ten times. The gene calls are TRBV20-1 and TRBJ2-5; D remains unclear. V was pared by 3 bases and J by 4 bases, with 9 bases between. CDR1 DFQATT and CDR2 SNEGSKA come from the germline V gene (reference sequence). This CDR3 is 12 amino acids long. The CDR3 DNA follows: TGCAGTGCTAGTGGAATGGGAGAGACCCAGTACTTC. Translation gives CSASGMGETQYF.

This clonotype was seen once. The chain couples TRBV29-1 to TRBJ2-7; 8 bases agree with TRBD1. Germline CDR1 SQVTM, CDR2 ANQGSEA. This CDR3 is 13 amino acids long. J lost 0 bases, V lost 5 bases, and 3 bases had no gene match. Here the CDR3 DNA reads TGCAGCGTTAAAGGGACAGGCTCCTACGAGCAGTACTTC. It is translated as CSVKGTGSYEQYF.

The rearrangement links TRBV6-5 to TRBJ2-2, with 8 bases aligning to TRBD2. This CDR3 comprises 17 residues. Trimming at V came to 5 bases and at J to 0 bases, leaving 8 bases not matched to a gene. CDR1 is MNHEY, CDR2 SVGAGI, per germline. CDR3 in DNA: TGTGCCAGCAGTCACCGGCTAGCGGGCGCGAACACCGGGGAGCTGTTTTTT. Amino acid sequence: CASSHRLAGANTGELFF.

The sample holds many counts of this clonotype. This rearrangement joins TRBV20-1 to TRBJ2-5; D gene uncertain. This CDR3 is 15 amino acids long. With 6 bases removed from V and 5 bases from J, the gap between germline ends came to 22 bases. Germline lookup yields CDR1 DFQATT and CDR2 SNEGSKA (reference sequence). CDR3 amino acids: CSALRLPQTLETQYF. The CDR3 nucleotides read TGCAGTGCCCTTAGACTCCCCCAGACTCTGGAGACCCAGTACTTC.

V is TRBV18 and J is TRBJ2-1, with D unclear. The CDR3 loop spans 14 amino acids. Germline values: CDR1 KGHSH, CDR2 LQKENI. Trimming left V 2 bases short and J 5 bases short, with 10 bases between. The CDR3 is CASSPGSLDNEQFF. CDR3 DNA: TGTGCCAGCTCACCAGGTAGCTTAGACAATGAGCAGTTCTTC.

This clonotype came up a few times. The chain links TRBV18 to TRBJ2-5; D tentatively reads TRBD1 or TRBD2 (5 bases each). The germline V gene encodes CDR1 KGHSH and CDR2 LQKENI. The CDR3 consists of 13 residues. V was clipped by 8 bases and J by 0 bases, with 10 bases between them. This CDR3 reads CASGDRDQETQYF. The CDR3 DNA is TGTGCCAGCGGGGACCGCGACCAAGAGACCCAGTACTTC.

This clonotype was seen repeatedly, ten times or more. The chain employs TRBV18 and TRBJ2-7; tentatively, D is TRBD2 (5 bases). This CDR3 comprises 14 residues. The germline gives CDR1 KGHSH, CDR2 LQKENI. Trimming took 0 bases from V and 3 from J, leaving 9 bases between them. The CDR3 nucleotides read TGTGCCAGCTCACCACCGAGCGGCAACTACGAGCAGTACTTC. This gives the protein CASSPPSGNYEQYF. Using reference TRBV18 and TRBJ2-7 for the parts outside the CDR3, the full variable domain is NAGVMQNPRHLVRRRGQEARLRCSPMKGHSHVYWYRQLPEEGLKFMVYLQKENIIDESGMPKERFSAEFPKEGPSILRIQQVVRGDSAAYFCASSPPSGNYEQYFGPGTRLTVT.

This chain uses TRBV29-1 with TRBJ2-3, with 15 bases that match TRBD2. The germline V gene has CDR1 SQVTM and CDR2 ANQGSEA. V dropped 5 bases and J dropped 9; count of bases not matched to a gene: 3. CDR3 length: 13 residues. Here the CDR3 DNA reads TGCAGCGTTTTGGGACTAGCGGGAGGAACGCAGTATTTT. Its translation is CSVLGLAGGTQYF.

This clonotype was counted at least ten times. CDR3 nucleotide sequence: TGTGCCAGCGCTATGGGGGGCGGAGATGAAAAACTGTTTTTT. Translated, it gives CASAMGGGDEKLFF. This chain connects TRBV12-3 or TRBV12-4 to TRBJ1-4; D perhaps matches TRBD1 (6 bases). With 8 bases removed from V and 6 bases from J, the gap between germline ends came to 16 bases. The CDR3 has 14 amino acids.

This clonotype appeared many times. This rearrangement joins TRBV2 to TRBJ2-2, with no clear D. V gave up 4 bases and J gave up 4 bases, with 13 bases separating them. CDR3 length: 15 residues. Germline lookup yields CDR1 SNHLY and CDR2 FYNNEI. The CDR3 here is CASSAGALSTGELFF. CDR3 DNA sequence: TGTGCCAGCAGTGCTGGCGCTCTATCCACCGGGGAGCTGTTTTTT.

This clonotype was counted ten times or more. The V call is TRBV11-2, the J call TRBJ2-2; D may be TRBD1 or TRBD2 (5 bases each). Trimming removed 1 base from V and 6 bases from J, with 15 bases in between. Germline assignment: CDR1 SGHAT and CDR2 FQNNGV. This CDR3 contains 16 residues. The CDR3 protein is CASSLGASTGPGELFF. CDR3 nucleotide sequence: TGTGCCAGCAGCTTAGGGGCCAGCACGGGGCCCGGGGAGCTGTTTTTT.

This chain uses TRBV6-2 or TRBV6-3 with TRBJ1-5, with 10 bases matching TRBD1. Germline assignment: CDR1 MNHEY and CDR2 SVGEGT. J was trimmed by 5 bases and V by 6 bases; bases with no gene match: 13. This CDR3 is 17 amino acids long. In DNA form, the CDR3 reads TGTGCCAGCAGCTTACTAATTGGGACAGGGGATGATCAGCCCCAGCATTTT. This translates into CASSLLIGTGDDQPQHF.

This clonotype was counted between two and nine times. DNA for the CDR3: TGCAGTGTGCAACCCGGGACAGGGGTTGAAAAACTGTTTTTT. This gives the protein CSVQPGTGVEKLFF. The rearrangement joins TRBV20-1 to TRBJ1-4, with 10 bases fitting TRBD1. V shed 7 bases and J 7 bases; nucleotides not matched to a gene: 9. CDR3 size: 14 residues. Germline V lookup: CDR1 DFQATT, CDR2 SNEGSKA (reference sequence).

Many counts were recorded for this clonotype. V usage is TRBV29-1 and J usage is TRBJ2-2, with 7 bases that match TRBD1. CDR1 and CDR2 from the germline V gene are SQVTM and ANQGSEA. The CDR3 runs 14 residues. Losses at the gene ends were 3 bases for V and 0 bases for J; bases not matched to a gene: 1. Here the CDR3 reads CSVEGQTNTGELFF. CDR3 nucleotide sequence: TGCAGCGTTGAGGGACAGACGAACACCGGGGAGCTGTTTTTT.

The rearrangement joins TRBV11-2 to TRBJ2-7; the D is unclear. The length of the CDR3 is 15 residues. The V gene's germline CDR1 is SGHAT and CDR2 FQNNGV. Trimming took off 3 bases at V and 0 bases at J, with 12 bases between the two ends. CDR3 region: CASSLNFVSSYEQYF. The DNA of the CDR3 is TGTGCCAGCAGCTTGAATTTTGTTAGCTCCTACGAGCAGTACTTC.

V and J are TRBV12-3 or TRBV12-4 and TRBJ1-2; possibly TRBD1 for D (6 bases). This CDR3 region has 14 residues. Trimming pared 3 bases from V and 8 bases from J, leaving 16 bases between. The CDR3, as DNA: TGTGCCAGCAGTTTTCGTGGGGGCGAGGGGGGCTACACCTTC. This codes for CASSFRGGEGGYTF.

The chain combines TRBV18 with TRBJ2-1; D perhaps matches TRBD2 (6 bases). Trimming pared 5 bases from V and 6 bases from J, leaving 14 bases between. The CDR3 consists of 14 residues. Germline loops: CDR1 KGHSH, CDR2 LQKENI. The CDR3 protein is CASSATRTFNEQFF. The CDR3 region has the DNA TGTGCCAGCTCAGCGACTAGGACTTTCAATGAGCAGTTCTTC.